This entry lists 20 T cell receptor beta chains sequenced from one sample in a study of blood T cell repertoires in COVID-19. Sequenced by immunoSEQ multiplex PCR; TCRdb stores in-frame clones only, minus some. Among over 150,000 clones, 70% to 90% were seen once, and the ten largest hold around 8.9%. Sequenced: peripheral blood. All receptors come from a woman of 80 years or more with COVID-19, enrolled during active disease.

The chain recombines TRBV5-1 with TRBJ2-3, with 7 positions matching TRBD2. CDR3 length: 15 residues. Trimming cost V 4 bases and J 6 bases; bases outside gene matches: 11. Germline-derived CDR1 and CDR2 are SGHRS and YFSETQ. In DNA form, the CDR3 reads TGCGCCAGCAGCCGTACCGGGACTACCGGGGATACGCAGTATTTT. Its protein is CASSRTGTTGDTQYF.

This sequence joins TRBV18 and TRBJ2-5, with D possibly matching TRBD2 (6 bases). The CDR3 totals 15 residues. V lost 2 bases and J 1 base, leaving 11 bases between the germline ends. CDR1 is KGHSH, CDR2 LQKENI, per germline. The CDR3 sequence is CASSPGRGAQETQYF. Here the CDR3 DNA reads TGTGCCAGCTCACCAGGACGCGGGGCCCAAGAGACCCAGTACTTC.

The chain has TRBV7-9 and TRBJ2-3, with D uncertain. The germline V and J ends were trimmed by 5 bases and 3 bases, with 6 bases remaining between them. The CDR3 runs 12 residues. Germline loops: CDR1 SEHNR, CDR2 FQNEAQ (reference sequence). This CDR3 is CASSLATDTQYF. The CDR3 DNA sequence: TGTGCCAGCAGCCTCGCGACAGATACGCAGTATTTT.

The chain's CDR3 is CASSQIAGDTQYF. CDR3 nucleotide sequence: TGTGCCAGCAGCCAGATTGCAGGGGATACGCAGTATTTT. This rearrangement joins TRBV9 to TRBJ2-3; D perhaps matches TRBD1 (5 bases). CDR1 is SGDLS and CDR2 is YYNGEE in the germline V gene. CDR3 length: 13 residues. Trimming took 4 bases from V and 6 from J, leaving 12 bases between them.

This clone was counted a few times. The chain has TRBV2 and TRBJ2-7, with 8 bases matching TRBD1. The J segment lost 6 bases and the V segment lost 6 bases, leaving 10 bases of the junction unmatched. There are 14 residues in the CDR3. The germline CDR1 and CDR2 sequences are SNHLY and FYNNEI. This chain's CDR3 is CASRPGGGRPEQYF. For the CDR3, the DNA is TGTGCCAGCAGACCAGGGGGCGGGCGTCCCGAGCAGTACTTC.

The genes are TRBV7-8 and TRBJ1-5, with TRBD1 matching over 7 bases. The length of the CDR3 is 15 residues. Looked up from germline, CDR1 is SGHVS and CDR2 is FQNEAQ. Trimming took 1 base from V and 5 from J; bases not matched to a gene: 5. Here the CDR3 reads CASSLEGDSYQPQHF. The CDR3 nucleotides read TGTGCCAGCAGCTTAGAGGGGGACAGCTATCAGCCCCAGCATTTT.

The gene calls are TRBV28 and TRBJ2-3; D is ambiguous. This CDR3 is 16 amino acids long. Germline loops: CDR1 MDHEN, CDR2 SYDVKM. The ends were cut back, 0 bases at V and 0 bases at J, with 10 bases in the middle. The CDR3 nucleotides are TGTGCCAGCAGTTTATGGGGCAGGCTGAGCACAGATACGCAGTATTTT. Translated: CASSLWGRLSTDTQYF.

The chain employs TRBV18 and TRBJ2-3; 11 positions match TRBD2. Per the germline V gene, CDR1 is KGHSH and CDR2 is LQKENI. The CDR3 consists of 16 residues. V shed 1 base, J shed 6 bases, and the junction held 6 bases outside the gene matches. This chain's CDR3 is CASSPLAGGPGDTQYF. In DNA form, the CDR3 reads TGTGCCAGCTCACCACTAGCGGGGGGGCCCGGGGATACGCAGTATTTT.

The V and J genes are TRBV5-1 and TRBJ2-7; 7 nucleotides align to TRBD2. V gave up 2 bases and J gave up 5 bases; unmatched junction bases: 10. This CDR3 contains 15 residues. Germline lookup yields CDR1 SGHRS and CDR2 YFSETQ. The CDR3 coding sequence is TGCGCCAGCAGCTTAGCGGGGTCCAGTGAGGACGAGCAGTACTTC. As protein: CASSLAGSSEDEQYF.

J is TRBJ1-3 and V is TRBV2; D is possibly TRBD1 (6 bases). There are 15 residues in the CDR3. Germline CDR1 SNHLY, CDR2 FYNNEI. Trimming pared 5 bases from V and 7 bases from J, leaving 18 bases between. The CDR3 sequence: CASSRQQGPYNTIYF. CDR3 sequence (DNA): TGTGCCAGCAGTAGACAACAGGGACCTTACAACACCATATATTTT.

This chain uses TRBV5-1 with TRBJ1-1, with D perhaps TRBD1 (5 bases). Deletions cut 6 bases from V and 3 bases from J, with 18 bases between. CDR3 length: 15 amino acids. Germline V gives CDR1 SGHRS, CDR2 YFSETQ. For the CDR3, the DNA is TGCGCCAGCATGGCCGGAGGGACGGAGGACACTGAAGCTTTCTTT. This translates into CASMAGGTEDTEAFF.

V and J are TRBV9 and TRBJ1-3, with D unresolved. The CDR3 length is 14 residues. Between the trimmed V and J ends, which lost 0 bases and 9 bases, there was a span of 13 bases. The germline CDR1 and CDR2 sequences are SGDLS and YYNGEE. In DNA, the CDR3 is TGTGCCAGCAGCGTAGTTGGAGCGTCCTCCACCATATATTTT. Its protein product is CASSVVGASSTIYF. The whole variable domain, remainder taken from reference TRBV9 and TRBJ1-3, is DSGVTQTPKHLITATGQRVTLRCSPRSGDLSVYWYQQSLDQGLQFLIQYYNGEERAKGNILERFSAQQFPDLHSELNLSSLELGDSALYFCASSVVGASSTIYFGEGSWLTVV.

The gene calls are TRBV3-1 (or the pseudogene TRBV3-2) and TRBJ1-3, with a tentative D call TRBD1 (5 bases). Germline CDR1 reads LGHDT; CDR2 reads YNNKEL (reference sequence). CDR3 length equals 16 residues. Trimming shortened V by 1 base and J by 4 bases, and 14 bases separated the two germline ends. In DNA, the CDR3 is TGTGCCAGCAGCCAAGTGGGGCGGGGTACGGGAAACACCATATATTTT. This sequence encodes CASSQVGRGTGNTIYF.

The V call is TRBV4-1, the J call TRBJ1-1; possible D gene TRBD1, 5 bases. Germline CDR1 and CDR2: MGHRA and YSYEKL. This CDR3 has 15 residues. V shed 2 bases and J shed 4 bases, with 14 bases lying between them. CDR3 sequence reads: CASSQPIRGSTEAFF. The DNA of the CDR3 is TGCGCCAGCAGCCAACCTATACGGGGGTCCACTGAAGCTTTCTTT.

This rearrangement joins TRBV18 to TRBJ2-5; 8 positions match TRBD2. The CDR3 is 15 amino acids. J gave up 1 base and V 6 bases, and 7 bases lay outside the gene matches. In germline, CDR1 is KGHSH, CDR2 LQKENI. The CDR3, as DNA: TGTGCCAGCTCCGGGGCGGGAGGCCCCCAAGAGACCCAGTACTTC. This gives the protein CASSGAGGPQETQYF.

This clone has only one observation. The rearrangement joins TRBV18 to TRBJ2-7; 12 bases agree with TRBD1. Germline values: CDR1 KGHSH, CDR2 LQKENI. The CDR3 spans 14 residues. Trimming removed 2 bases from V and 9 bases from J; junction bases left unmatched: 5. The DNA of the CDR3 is TGTGCCAGCTCACCAGGGGACAGGGGGCGCGGGCAGTACTTC. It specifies CASSPGDRGRGQYF.

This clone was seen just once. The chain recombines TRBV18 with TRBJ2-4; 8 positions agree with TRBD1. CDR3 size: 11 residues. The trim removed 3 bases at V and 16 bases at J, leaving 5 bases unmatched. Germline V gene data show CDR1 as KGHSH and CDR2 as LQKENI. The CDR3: CASSPDREIYF. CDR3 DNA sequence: TGTGCCAGCTCACCGGACAGGGAGATCTACTTC.

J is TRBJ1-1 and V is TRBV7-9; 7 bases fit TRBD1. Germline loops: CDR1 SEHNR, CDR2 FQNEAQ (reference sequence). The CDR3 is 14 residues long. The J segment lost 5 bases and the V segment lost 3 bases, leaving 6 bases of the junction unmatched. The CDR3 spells CASSFDGTATEAFF. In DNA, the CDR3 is TGTGCCAGCAGCTTTGATGGGACAGCGACTGAAGCTTTCTTT.

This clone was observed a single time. The CDR3 region is CASSSGQGVNEQFF. CDR3 coding DNA: TGTGCCAGCAGCTCAGGACAGGGGGTAAATGAGCAGTTCTTC. The rearrangement links TRBV7-3 to TRBJ2-1; 10 bases fit TRBD1. The CDR3 spans 14 residues. V lost 4 bases, J lost 7 bases, and 4 bases stayed unmatched. Germline assignment: CDR1 SGHTA and CDR2 FQGTGA.

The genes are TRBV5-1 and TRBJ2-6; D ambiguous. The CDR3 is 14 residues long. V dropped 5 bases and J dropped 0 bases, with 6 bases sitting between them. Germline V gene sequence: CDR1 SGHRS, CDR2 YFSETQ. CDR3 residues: CASSYGSGANVLTF. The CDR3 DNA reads TGCGCCAGCAGTTACGGCTCTGGGGCCAACGTCCTGACTTTC.